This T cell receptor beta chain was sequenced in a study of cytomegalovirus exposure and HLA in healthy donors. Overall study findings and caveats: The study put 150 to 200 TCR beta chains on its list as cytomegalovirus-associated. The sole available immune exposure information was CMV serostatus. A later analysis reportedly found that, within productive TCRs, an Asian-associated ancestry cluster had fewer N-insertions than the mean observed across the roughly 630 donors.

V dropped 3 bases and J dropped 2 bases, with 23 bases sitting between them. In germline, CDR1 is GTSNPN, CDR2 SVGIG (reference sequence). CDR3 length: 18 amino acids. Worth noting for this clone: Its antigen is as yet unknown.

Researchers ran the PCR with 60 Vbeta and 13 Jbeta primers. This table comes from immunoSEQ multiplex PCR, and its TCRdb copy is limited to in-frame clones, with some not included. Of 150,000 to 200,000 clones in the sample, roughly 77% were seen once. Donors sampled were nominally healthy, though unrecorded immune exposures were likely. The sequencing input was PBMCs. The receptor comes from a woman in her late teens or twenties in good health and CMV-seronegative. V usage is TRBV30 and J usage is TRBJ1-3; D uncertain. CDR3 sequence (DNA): TGTGCCTGGAGCTCCGGCAGAGTACCCCGAGGTACTGGAAACACCATATATTTT. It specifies CAWSSGRVPRGTGNTIYF.